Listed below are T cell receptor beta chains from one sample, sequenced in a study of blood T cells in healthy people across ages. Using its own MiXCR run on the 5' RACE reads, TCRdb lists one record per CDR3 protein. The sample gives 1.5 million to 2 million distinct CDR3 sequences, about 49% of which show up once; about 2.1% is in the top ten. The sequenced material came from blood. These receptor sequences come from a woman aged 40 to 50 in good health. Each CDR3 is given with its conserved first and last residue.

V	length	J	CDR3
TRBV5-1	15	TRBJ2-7	CASSLDAGGQDEQYF
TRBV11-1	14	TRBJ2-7	CASSLDLAGDEQYF
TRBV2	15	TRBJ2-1	CASSEGGRAYNEQFF
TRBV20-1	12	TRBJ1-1	CSANTGSPEAFF
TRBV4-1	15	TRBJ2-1	CASSQPDALYNEQFF
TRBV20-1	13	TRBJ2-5	CSARDPRGGTQYF
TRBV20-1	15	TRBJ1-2	CSARAGLTGSPGCTF
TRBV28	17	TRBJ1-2	CASSLLGTGGSNYGYTF
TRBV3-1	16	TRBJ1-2	CASSQGPPGADYGYTF
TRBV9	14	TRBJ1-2	CASSAEKGNYGYTF
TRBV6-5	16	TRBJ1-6	CASSSRESSYNSPLHF
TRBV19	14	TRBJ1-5	CASSIDQKNQPQHF
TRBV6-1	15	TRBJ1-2	CASSEVPTFGEGYTF
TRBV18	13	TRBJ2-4	CASSPQAGSIQYF
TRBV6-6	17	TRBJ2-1	CASTQELETYSYNEQFF
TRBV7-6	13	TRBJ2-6	CASSAARLNVLTF
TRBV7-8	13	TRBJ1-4	CASSPTPGTKLFF
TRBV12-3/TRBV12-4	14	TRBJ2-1	CACLRDRVGNEQFF
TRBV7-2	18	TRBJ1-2	CASSLTQPGQSTNYGYTF
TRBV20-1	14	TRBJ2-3	CSARPPRGPDTQYF
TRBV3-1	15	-	CASRLAGGPFETQYF
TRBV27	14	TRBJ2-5	CASRTDRVAETQYF
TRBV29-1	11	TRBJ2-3	CSVSLTDTQYF
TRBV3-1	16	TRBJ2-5	CASSQVASGVGETQYF
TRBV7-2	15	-	CASSLAPGGRETQYF
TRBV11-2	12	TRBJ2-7	CASTNRVYEQYF
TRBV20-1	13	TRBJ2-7	CSARLAPTYEQYF
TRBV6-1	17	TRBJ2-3	CASSDLSGGISTDTQYF
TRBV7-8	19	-	CASSYINVPLGGGDYEQYF
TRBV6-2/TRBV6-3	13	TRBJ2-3	CASQAGSTDTQYF
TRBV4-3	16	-	CASSQDRYVSAYEQYF
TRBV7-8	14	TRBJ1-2	CASSHRDRENGYTF
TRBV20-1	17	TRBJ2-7	CSATSDRGRTGYYEQYF
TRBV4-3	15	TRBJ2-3	CASSQDGLASDTQYF
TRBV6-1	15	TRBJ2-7	CASKLDWGSSYEQYF
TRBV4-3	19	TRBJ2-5	CASSQDGVKLGASFDEQYF
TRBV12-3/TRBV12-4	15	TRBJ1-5	CASSLVGQASQPQHF
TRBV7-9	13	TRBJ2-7	CASSLLQRYEQYF
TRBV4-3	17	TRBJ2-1	CASSQAGTSGGAVEQFF
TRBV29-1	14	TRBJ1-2	CSVTFDRNNYGYTF
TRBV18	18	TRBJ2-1	CASSPTTSGGAYYNEQFF
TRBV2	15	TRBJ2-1	CASSEGDRWDHEQFF
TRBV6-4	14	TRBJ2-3	CASSDSLDTDTQYF
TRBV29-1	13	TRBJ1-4	CSVRTPAGEKLFF
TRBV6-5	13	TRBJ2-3	CASGQPSTDTQYF
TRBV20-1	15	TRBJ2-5	CSATAPASLQETQYF
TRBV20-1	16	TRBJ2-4	CSARTLRTGLENIQYF
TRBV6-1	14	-	CASSVFRDSYEQYF
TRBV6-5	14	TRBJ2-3	CASRGTAKSGLQYF
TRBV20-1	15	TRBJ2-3	CSAAQGAGGTDTQYF
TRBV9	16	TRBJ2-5	CASSVGSPAMGETQYF